Listed below are T cell receptor beta chains from one sample, sequenced in a study of shared T cell receptors in the human thymus. Method: immunoSEQ multiplex PCR; TCRdb's copy keeps in-frame clones and lacks some. The sample holds over 350,000 clones, over 90% seen once. Sequences were obtained from thymocytes. The receptors come from a human donor. The CDR3 runs from the conserved cysteine through the conserved F or W. D genes are given only for firm matches. Size is omitted from some rows. Given values are once, few, many or a class for expanded clones.

TRBJ1-1	TRBV12-5	NA	NA	CASGLSKRNLTNTEAFF	TGTGCTAGTGGTTTGTCTAAACGGAACCTTACGAACACTGAAGCTTTCTTT
TRBJ2-7	TRBV28	NA	NA	CASSILGAYEQYF	TGTGCCAGCAGCATCCTTGGGGCCTACGAGCAGTACTTC
TRBJ2-1	TRBV7-8	NA	NA	CASSLEAPRSYNEQFF	TGTGCCAGCAGCTTAGAAGCCCCCCGCTCCTACAATGAGCAGTTCTTC
TRBJ2-5	TRBV29-1	NA	NA	CSVEDRGRGKEEETQYF	TGCAGCGTTGAAGATAGGGGTCGAGGGAAGGAGGAAGAGACCCAGTACTTC
TRBJ2-4	TRBV5-4	TRBD1	NA	CASSHRGAKNIQYF	TGTGCCAGCAGCCACAGGGGAGCCAAAAACATTCAGTACTTC
TRBJ1-4	TRBV5-4	TRBD1	once	CASSSGQGGGEKLFF	TGTGCCAGCAGCTCAGGACAGGGCGGGGGTGAAAAACTGTTTTTT
TRBJ2-3	TRBV4-1	TRBD2	once	CASSQESPSGSPSTDTQYF	TGCGCCAGCAGCCAAGAAAGCCCCAGCGGGAGCCCCAGCACAGATACGCAGTATTTT
TRBJ2-1	TRBV11-3	NA	NA	CASSLDRLSAPFSSYNEQFF	TGTGCCAGCAGCTTAGATCGGCTTAGCGCGCCGTTCAGCTCCTACAATGAGCAGTTCTTC
TRBJ2-1	TRBV5-6	TRBD2	NA	CASSLEGLAGAGEQFF	TGTGCCAGCAGCTTGGAAGGGCTAGCGGGAGCCGGTGAGCAGTTCTTC
TRBJ2-3	TRBV9	TRBD2	NA	CASSWGGRTDTQYF	TGTGCCAGCAGCTGGGGCGGGAGGACAGATACGCAGTATTTT
TRBJ2-1	TRBV25-1	TRBD2	NA	CASSPRTSGRGITEFF	TGTGCCAGCAGCCCACGGACTAGCGGGAGGGGGATAACCGAGTTCTTC
TRBJ2-1	TRBV7-9	NA	NA	CASSFPQGSYNEQFF	TGTGCCAGCAGCTTTCCCCAGGGGTCCTACAATGAGCAGTTCTTC
TRBJ2-1	TRBV7-7	TRBD2	NA	CASSRNLRGLAGEGLDNEQFF	TGTGCTAGCAGCCGTAACCTAAGAGGACTAGCGGGAGAGGGCTTGGACAATGAGCAGTTCTTC